This T cell receptor (beta chain) was identified in a study of blood T cell repertoires in COVID-19. Study background: Some COVID-19 samples were acute and others convalescent; all came from the United States, Italy and Spain. T cells, B-cell-depleted T cells, or PBMCs supplied cDNA or gDNA.

Original methodology: Using reference gene primer amplification, nucleated cell counts were estimated. Generated by immunoSEQ multiplex PCR, the TCRdb table keeps only in-frame clones and is missing some. V, J and clone size derive from that table, while D and trimming were established from the DNA sequence. The data hold about 250,000 clones, with roughly 90% observed a single time. Deletions cut 1 base from V and 8 bases from J, with 17 bases between. There are 16 residues in the CDR3. CDR1 is SGHVS and CDR2 is FNYEAQ in the germline V gene. The material sequenced was peripheral blood. The V and J genes are TRBV7-6 and TRBJ2-2; tentative D call: TRBD2 (7 bases). The TCR sequence derives from a man aged 25 to 40 with acute or convalescent COVID-19. The CDR3 DNA reads TGTGCCAGCAGCTTAGTCGGCGGGGGCGCCTTGGGGGAGCTGTTTTTT. This gives the protein CASSLVGGGALGELFF. Together with reference TRBV7-6 and TRBJ2-2, the CDR3 gives the full variable domain: GAGVSQSPRYKVTKRGQDVALRCDPISGHVSLYWYRQALGQGPEFLTYFNYEAQQDKSGLPNDRFSAERPEGSISTLTIQRTEQRDSAMYRCASSLVGGGALGELFFGEGSRLTVL.